This T cell receptor (beta chain) is drawn from a study of blood T cell repertoires in COVID-19. Overall study: Samples of COVID-19 (acute and convalescent) were obtained from the United States, Italy and Spain. In each case, the material was cDNA or gDNA derived from T cells, B-cell-depleted T cells, or PBMCs.

This CDR3 has 12 amino acids. The V and J ends lost 5 bases and 3 bases respectively, with 7 bases between them. The V gene's germline CDR1 is LNHDA and CDR2 SQIVND (reference sequence). In terms of age and location, participants ranged from about 18 to 89 years and lived in about two dozen US areas. Original processing methods: Researchers report that nucleated cell counts were estimated from reference gene primer amplification. Repertoires were generated with immunoSEQ multiplex PCR, while TCRdb's copy carries only in-frame clones and drops some. V and J calls and clone size are copied from that table; D and trimming were computed from the DNA. The repertoire consists of approximately 220,000 clones, with around 85% occurring once and the leading ten covering 1.3%.

The TCR comes from a woman aged 40-49 years with acute COVID-19. The V and J genes are TRBV19 and TRBJ1-2; a possible D gene is TRBD1 (6 bases). Sequenced input: PBMCs or T cells enriched from blood (not recorded which). CDR3 amino acids: CASSGQHYGYTF. CDR3 DNA: TGTGCCAGTAGTGGACAGCACTATGGCTACACCTTC.